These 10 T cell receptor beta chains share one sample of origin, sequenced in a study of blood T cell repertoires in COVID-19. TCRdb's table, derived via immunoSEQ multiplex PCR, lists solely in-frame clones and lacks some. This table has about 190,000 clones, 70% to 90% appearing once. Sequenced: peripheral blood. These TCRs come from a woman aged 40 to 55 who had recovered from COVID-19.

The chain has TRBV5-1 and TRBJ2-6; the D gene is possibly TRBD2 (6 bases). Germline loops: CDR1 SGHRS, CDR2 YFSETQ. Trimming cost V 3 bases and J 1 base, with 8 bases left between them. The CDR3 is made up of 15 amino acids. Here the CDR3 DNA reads TGCGCCAGCAGCTGGGGGGAGTCTGGGGCCAACGTCCTGACTTTC. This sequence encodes CASSWGESGANVLTF.

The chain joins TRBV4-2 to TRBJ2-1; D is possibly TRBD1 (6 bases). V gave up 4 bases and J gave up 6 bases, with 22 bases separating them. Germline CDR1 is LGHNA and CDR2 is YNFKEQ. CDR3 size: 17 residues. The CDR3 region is CASSPYLGKAGVNEQFF. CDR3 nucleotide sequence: TGTGCCAGCAGCCCCTACCTCGGAAAGGCAGGGGTCAATGAGCAGTTCTTC.

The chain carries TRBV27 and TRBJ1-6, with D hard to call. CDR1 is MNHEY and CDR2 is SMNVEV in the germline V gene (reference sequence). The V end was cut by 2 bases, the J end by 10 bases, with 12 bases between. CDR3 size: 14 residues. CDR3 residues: CASSLISGISPLHF. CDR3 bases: TGTGCCAGCAGTTTAATTTCCGGGATCTCACCCCTCCACTTT.

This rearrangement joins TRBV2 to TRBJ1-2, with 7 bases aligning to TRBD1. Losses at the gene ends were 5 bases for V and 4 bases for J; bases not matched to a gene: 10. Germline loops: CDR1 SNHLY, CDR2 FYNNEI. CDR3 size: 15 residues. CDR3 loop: CASSQEGATPYGYTF. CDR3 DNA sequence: TGTGCCAGCAGTCAGGAGGGGGCTACCCCCTATGGCTACACCTTC.

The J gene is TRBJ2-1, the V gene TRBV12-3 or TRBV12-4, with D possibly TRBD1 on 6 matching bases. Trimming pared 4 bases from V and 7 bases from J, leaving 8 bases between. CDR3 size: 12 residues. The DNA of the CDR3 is TGTGCCAGCAGTTCGGACAGTAATGAGCAGTTCTTC. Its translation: CASSSDSNEQFF.

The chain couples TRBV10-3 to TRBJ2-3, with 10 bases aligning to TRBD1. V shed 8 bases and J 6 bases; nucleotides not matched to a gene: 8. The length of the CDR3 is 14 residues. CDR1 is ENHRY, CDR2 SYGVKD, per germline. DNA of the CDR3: TGTGCCATCGCCGGACAGGGGGTCTCGGATACGCAGTATTTT. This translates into CAIAGQGVSDTQYF.

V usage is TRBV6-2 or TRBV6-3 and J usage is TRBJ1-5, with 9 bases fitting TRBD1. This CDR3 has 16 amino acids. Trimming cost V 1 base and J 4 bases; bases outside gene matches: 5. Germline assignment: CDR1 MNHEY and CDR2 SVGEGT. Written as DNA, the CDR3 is TGTGCCAGCAGTTACTTGGGACAGGGAAATAATCAGCCCCAGCATTTT. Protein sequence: CASSYLGQGNNQPQHF.

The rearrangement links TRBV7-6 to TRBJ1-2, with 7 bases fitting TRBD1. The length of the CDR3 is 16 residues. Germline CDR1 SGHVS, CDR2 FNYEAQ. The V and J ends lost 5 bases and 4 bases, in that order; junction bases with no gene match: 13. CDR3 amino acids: CASSPGLAGGGYGYTF. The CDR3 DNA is TGTGCCAGCAGCCCCGGACTGGCAGGGGGTGGCTATGGCTACACCTTC.

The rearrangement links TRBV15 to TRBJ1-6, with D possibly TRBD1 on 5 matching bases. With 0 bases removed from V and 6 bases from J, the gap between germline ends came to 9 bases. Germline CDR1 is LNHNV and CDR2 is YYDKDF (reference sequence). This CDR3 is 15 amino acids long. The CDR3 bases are TGTGCCACCAGCAGAGATATACAGGTTAATTCACCCCTCCACTTT. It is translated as CATSRDIQVNSPLHF.

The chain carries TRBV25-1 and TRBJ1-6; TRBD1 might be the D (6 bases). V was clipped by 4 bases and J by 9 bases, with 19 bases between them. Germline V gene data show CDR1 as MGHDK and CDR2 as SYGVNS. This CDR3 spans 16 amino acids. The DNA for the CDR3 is TGTGCCAGCAGTGGCTCCGAACAGGGCCGCATTTCACCCCTCCACTTT. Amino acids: CASSGSEQGRISPLHF.